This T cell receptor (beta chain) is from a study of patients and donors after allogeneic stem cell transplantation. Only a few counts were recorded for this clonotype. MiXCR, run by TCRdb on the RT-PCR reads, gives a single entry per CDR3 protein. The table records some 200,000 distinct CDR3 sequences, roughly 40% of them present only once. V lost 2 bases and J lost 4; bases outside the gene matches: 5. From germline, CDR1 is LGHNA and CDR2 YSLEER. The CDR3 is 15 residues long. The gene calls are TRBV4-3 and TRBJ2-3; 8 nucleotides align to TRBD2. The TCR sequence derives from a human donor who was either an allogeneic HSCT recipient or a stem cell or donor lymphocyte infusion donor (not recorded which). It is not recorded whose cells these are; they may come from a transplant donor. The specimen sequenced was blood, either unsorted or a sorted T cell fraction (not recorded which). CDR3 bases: TGCGCCAGCAGCCAATCCCCGGGAGGGCCAGATACGCAGTATTTT. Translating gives CASSQSPGGPDTQYF.